These 30 T cell receptor beta chains came from one sample sequenced in a study of cytomegalovirus exposure and HLA in healthy donors. The PCR was carried out with 60 Vbeta primers and 13 Jbeta primers. Method: immunoSEQ multiplex PCR; TCRdb's copy keeps in-frame clones and lacks some. The table includes 98,000 or so clones, 10% detected once. Sequencing input: PBMCs. These receptors were taken from a man between 40 and 49 years old in good health and CMV-seropositive.

This clone occurred a few times. This chain connects TRBV14 to TRBJ2-1, with TRBD1 matching 7 bases. CDR3 length: 14 amino acids. With 9 bases clipped from V and 6 bases from J, the junction kept 11 bases outside the gene matches. Germline values: CDR1 SGHDN, CDR2 FVKESK. CDR3 residues: CASQTGSVSNEQFF. The DNA of the CDR3 is TGTGCCAGTCAGACAGGGAGTGTTAGCAATGAGCAGTTCTTC.

The rearrangement joins TRBV5-1 to TRBJ1-2, with TRBD1 identical over 8 bases. The V and J ends lost 4 bases and 1 base, in that order; junction bases with no gene match: 6. Germline CDR1 is SGHRS and CDR2 is YFSETQ. This CDR3 has 15 amino acids. CDR3 region: CASSGLTGDNYGYTF. Written as DNA, the CDR3 is TGCGCCAGCAGCGGGTTGACAGGGGATAACTATGGCTACACCTTC.

The genes are TRBV29-1 and TRBJ2-7, with 9 bases lining up with TRBD1. The CDR3 consists of 14 residues. Germline CDR1 and CDR2: SQVTM and ANQGSEA. V trimming: 0 bases; J trimming: 5 bases; junction bases outside the gene matches: 5. CDR3 sequence reads: CSVEDGTGYNEQYF. CDR3 DNA sequence: TGCAGCGTTGAAGACGGGACAGGGTACAACGAGCAGTACTTC.

This clone was observed a few times. The rearrangement joins TRBV2 to TRBJ1-5, with D possibly matching TRBD1 (5 bases). This CDR3 comprises 11 residues. Germline V gene lookup returns CDR1 SNHLY and CDR2 FYNNEI. Trimming removed 5 bases at V and 11 bases at J, with 10 bases between. The CDR3 sequence: CASSNGGAQHF. CDR3 coding DNA: TGTGCCAGCAGTAACGGAGGGGCCCAGCATTTT.

This chain joins TRBV7-2 and TRBJ1-2; 8 bases match TRBD1. The CDR3 consists of 16 residues. With 2 bases clipped from V and 6 bases from J, the junction kept 11 bases outside the gene matches. Per the germline V gene, CDR1 is SGHTA and CDR2 is FQGNSA. CDR3 region: CASSLLGGQGTDGYTF. The CDR3 bases are TGTGCCAGCAGCTTACTAGGCGGACAGGGTACGGATGGCTACACCTTC.

This clone was found a few times. The V and J genes are TRBV28 and TRBJ2-7, with D maybe TRBD1 (6 bases). Deletions cut 3 bases from V and 0 bases from J, with 12 bases between. CDR3 size: 15 residues. Looked up from germline, CDR1 is MDHEN and CDR2 is SYDVKM. The CDR3 sequence: CASSFVTGHSYEQYF. The CDR3 coding sequence is TGTGCCAGCAGTTTTGTCACAGGGCACTCCTACGAGCAGTACTTC.

The chain employs TRBV7-6 and TRBJ1-1; D remains ambiguous. Looked up from germline, CDR1 is SGHVS and CDR2 is FNYEAQ. This CDR3 has 15 amino acids. The V gene lost 4 bases and the J gene lost 2 bases, with 14 bases spanning the gap. CDR3 amino acids: CASSSERLANTEAFF. The CDR3 coding sequence is TGTGCCAGCAGCTCTGAGCGACTAGCCAACACTGAAGCTTTCTTT.

The chain joins TRBV19 to TRBJ2-1; 9 nucleotides line up with TRBD2. Germline V gene sequence: CDR1 LNHDA, CDR2 SQIVND (reference sequence). The CDR3 extends over 15 amino acids. The V and J ends lost 5 bases and 4 bases, in that order; junction bases with no gene match: 6. CDR3 in amino acids: CASSAGGVGYNEQFF. Written as DNA, the CDR3 is TGTGCCAGTAGTGCGGGGGGGGTGGGTTACAATGAGCAGTTCTTC.

The gene calls are TRBV7-9 and TRBJ2-1; D gene uncertain. V shed 5 bases and J shed 0 bases, with 14 bases lying between them. There are 16 residues in the CDR3. Germline CDR1 reads SEHNR; CDR2 reads FQNEAQ (reference sequence). The DNA of the CDR3 is TGTGCCAGCAGCAAAAGCGCTGTACTCTCCTACAATGAGCAGTTCTTC. This translates into CASSKSAVLSYNEQFF.

This clone occurred a few times. The chain joins TRBV27 to TRBJ2-3; 10 nucleotides align to TRBD2. CDR3 length: 17 amino acids. V shed 3 bases, J shed 3 bases, and the junction held 9 bases outside the gene matches. The germline V gene has CDR1 MNHEY and CDR2 SMNVEV (reference sequence). CDR3 amino acids: CASSFPSGSPRTDTQYF. The CDR3 coding sequence is TGTGCCAGCAGTTTCCCTAGCGGGAGCCCCAGGACAGATACGCAGTATTTT.

This clone was detected only a few times. The rearrangement uses TRBV7-3 and TRBJ2-3, with D perhaps TRBD2 (5 bases). The CDR3 sequence is 14 residues long. Trimming left V 4 bases short and J 1 base short, with 9 bases between. CDR1 and CDR2 from the germline V gene are SGHTA and FQGTGA. The CDR3 protein is CASSSRRGTDTQYF. In nucleotides, the CDR3 is TGTGCCAGCAGCTCCCGGCGGGGCACAGATACGCAGTATTTT.

This clone has a handful of counts. The genes are TRBV28 and TRBJ2-4; D gene uncertain. Germline V lookup: CDR1 MDHEN, CDR2 SYDVKM. Trimming pared 2 bases from V and 0 bases from J, leaving 5 bases between. The CDR3 contains 14 residues. The CDR3 nucleotides read TGTGCCAGCAGTTTAGGCGGAGCCAAAAACATTCAGTACTTC. Translated, it gives CASSLGGAKNIQYF.

The chain uses TRBV5-1 and TRBJ2-7; the D gene is possibly TRBD1 (5 bases). The germline gives CDR1 SGHRS, CDR2 YFSETQ. V was clipped by 2 bases and J by 3 bases, with 18 bases between them. The CDR3 spans 16 residues. Here the CDR3 DNA reads TGCGCCAGCAGCTTTACGGCCCAGGGAATTTTCTACGAGCAGTACTTC. This translates into CASSFTAQGIFYEQYF.

V and J are TRBV11-3 and TRBJ2-3; the match to TRBD2 covers 9 bases. Trimming took 2 bases from V and 5 from J; bases not matched to a gene: 8. The CDR3 runs to 16 residues. CDR1 and CDR2 from the germline V gene are SGHNT and YENEEA. The CDR3 region has the DNA TGTGCCAGCAGCTTAATTAGCGGGAGTCCGAGAGATACGCAGTATTTT. This encodes CASSLISGSPRDTQYF.

The gene calls are TRBV5-1 and TRBJ2-2, with 10 bases identical to TRBD1. The V segment lost 4 bases and the J segment 7 bases; nucleotides outside the gene matches: 4. Germline lookup yields CDR1 SGHRS and CDR2 YFSETQ. The CDR3 runs to 14 residues. The CDR3 region has the DNA TGCGCCAGCAGCCCGGACAGGGGGAACGGGGAGCTGTTTTTT. Protein product: CASSPDRGNGELFF. The full variable domain, with the rest looked up from reference TRBV5-1 and TRBJ2-2, is KAGVTQTPRYLIKTRGQQVTLSCSPISGHRSVSWYQQTPGQGLQFLFEYFSETQRNKGNFPGRFSGRQFSNSRSEMNVSTLELGDSALYLCASSPDRGNGELFFGEGSRLTVL.

In this sample, this clone turned up a few times. The CDR3 loop reads CASSITGNAVAKNIQYF. DNA of the CDR3: TGTGCCAGCAGCATAACAGGGAACGCGGTGGCCAAAAACATTCAGTACTTC. J is TRBJ2-4 and V is TRBV5-4; possible D gene TRBD1, 6 bases. The length of the CDR3 is 17 residues. Trimming took 4 bases from V and 1 from J, leaving 18 bases between them. Germline V gives CDR1 SGHNT, CDR2 YYREEE (reference sequence).

This clone has more than one count but fewer than ten. This sequence joins TRBV30 and TRBJ2-1; 10 nucleotides agree with TRBD2. Germline V gene data show CDR1 as GTSNPN and CDR2 as SVGIG (reference sequence). The CDR3 covers 13 residues. V gave up 3 bases and J gave up 8 bases; unmatched junction bases: 4. The CDR3: CAWRASGSYEQFF. CDR3 sequence (DNA): TGTGCCTGGAGGGCTAGCGGGAGTTATGAGCAGTTCTTC. Complete variable domain (other parts from reference TRBV30 and TRBJ2-1): SQTIHQWPATLVQPVGSPLSLECTVEGTSNPNLYWYRQAAGRGLQLLFYSVGIGQISSEVPQNLSASRPQDRQFILSSKKLLLSDSGFYLCAWRASGSYEQFFGPGTRLTVL.

This chain uses TRBV21-1 with TRBJ2-4; TRBD1 reflects the table's D call only, with no check against the DNA. TRBV21-1 is reported as a pseudogene. This CDR3 comprises 20 residues. The CDR3 reads CASSKAPKTRNRLAKNIQYF. The DNA of the CDR3 is TGTGCCAGCAGCAAAGCTCCGAAAACTCGAAACAGATTAGCCAAAAACATTCAGTACTTC.

CDR3 loop: CASSLRGLAGGAYEQYF. The CDR3 bases are TGTGCCAGCAGTTTAAGAGGACTAGCGGGAGGTGCTTACGAGCAGTACTTC. V is TRBV27 and J is TRBJ2-7, with 14 bases that match TRBD2. V trimming: 2 bases; J trimming: 4 bases; junction bases outside the gene matches: 7. Germline values: CDR1 MNHEY, CDR2 SMNVEV (reference sequence). The CDR3 loop spans 17 amino acids.

The genes are TRBV13 and TRBJ1-1; possibly TRBD1 for D (6 bases). The germline V gene encodes CDR1 PRHDT and CDR2 FYEKMQ (reference sequence). Trimming removed 4 bases from V and 10 bases from J, with 10 bases in between. This CDR3 is 11 amino acids long. The CDR3 sequence is CASSWGRVAFF. The DNA for the CDR3 is TGTGCCAGCAGCTGGGGGCGGGTAGCTTTCTTT.

The J gene is TRBJ1-1, the V gene TRBV4-1; TRBD1 matches at 8 bases. Per the germline V gene, CDR1 is MGHRA and CDR2 is YSYEKL. CDR3 length: 15 residues. The trim removed 8 bases at V and 1 base at J, leaving 9 bases unmatched. This CDR3 reads CASLPPGQANTEAFF. The CDR3 bases are TGCGCCAGCCTACCCCCGGGACAGGCGAACACTGAAGCTTTCTTT.

The chain carries TRBV9 and TRBJ2-1; no definite D call. From germline, CDR1 is SGDLS and CDR2 YYNGEE. This CDR3 comprises 16 residues. The V gene lost 3 bases and the J gene lost 2 bases, with 15 bases spanning the gap. CDR3 residues: CASSAYNAPPYNEQFF. CDR3 bases: TGTGCCAGCAGCGCCTATAACGCCCCTCCCTACAATGAGCAGTTCTTC.

The sample holds a few counts of this clone. This sequence joins TRBV7-6 and TRBJ2-7; 7 bases agree with TRBD1. Germline V gene data show CDR1 as SGHVS and CDR2 as FNYEAQ. V was pared by 5 bases and J by 7 bases, with 5 bases of the junction left unmatched. CDR3 length equals 12 residues. The CDR3 DNA reads as TGTGCCAGCAGCAACAGGGGTGGTGAGCAGTACTTC. Residues: CASSNRGGEQYF.

The chain uses TRBV2 and TRBJ1-1; D is perhaps TRBD1 (5 bases). V was clipped by 6 bases and J by 1 base, with 15 bases between them. Looked up from germline, CDR1 is SNHLY and CDR2 is FYNNEI. The CDR3 covers 15 residues. CDR3 DNA: TGTGCCAGCAGCAAAGGTGTCAGGGCGAACACTGAAGCTTTCTTT. Its protein product is CASSKGVRANTEAFF.

This clone was seen a few times. The chain joins TRBV2 to TRBJ1-4; perhaps TRBD1 as D (6 bases). V was trimmed by 2 bases and J by 7 bases, leaving 20 bases between them. Germline V gene data show CDR1 as SNHLY and CDR2 as FYNNEI. The CDR3 totals 17 residues. For the CDR3, the DNA is TGTGCCAGCAGTGAAATACCGCTGCCAGGGGATAGTGAAAAACTGTTTTTT. The encoded protein is CASSEIPLPGDSEKLFF.

This clone occurred a few times. The gene calls are TRBV19 and TRBJ2-1; 9 bases fit TRBD1. The CDR3 runs 15 residues. Germline V gives CDR1 LNHDA, CDR2 SQIVND (reference sequence). With V trimmed by 6 bases and J by 7 bases, 10 bases remained unmatched. CDR3 amino acids: CASRTGGGPRNEQFF. CDR3 nucleotides: TGTGCCAGTAGGACAGGGGGAGGGCCGAGGAATGAGCAGTTCTTC.

Details on this clone: The same CDR3 arises from other DNA sequences in this sample as well. The chain recombines TRBV2 with TRBJ2-1; 10 positions agree with TRBD2. The CDR3 extends over 14 amino acids. From germline, CDR1 is SNHLY and CDR2 FYNNEI. V gave up 3 bases and J gave up 6 bases; unmatched junction bases: 2. CDR3 amino acids: CASSELAGVNEQFF. CDR3 coding DNA: TGTGCCAGCAGTGAGCTAGCGGGAGTCAATGAGCAGTTCTTC. Together with reference TRBV2 and TRBJ2-1, the CDR3 gives the full variable domain: EPEVTQTPSHQVTQMGQEVILRCVPISNHLYFYWYRQILGQKVEFLVSFYNNEISEKSEIFDDQFSVERPDGSNFTLKIRSTKLEDSAMYFCASSELAGVNEQFFGPGTRLTVL.

This clone was detected only a few times. CDR3 protein: CASSLGAGGGAAVNQPQHF. The CDR3 DNA reads as TGTGCCAGCAGCTTAGGGGCAGGTGGAGGGGCGGCGGTCAATCAGCCCCAGCATTTT. V is TRBV7-9 and J is TRBJ1-5; a weak D match, TRBD1 (5 bases). CDR3 length: 19 amino acids. Trimming removed 1 base from V and 3 bases from J, with 22 bases in between. The V gene's germline CDR1 is SEHNR and CDR2 FQNEAQ (reference sequence). Together with reference TRBV7-9 and TRBJ1-5, the CDR3 gives the full variable domain: DTGVSQNPRHKITKRGQNVTFRCDPISEHNRLYWYRQTLGQGPEFLTYFQNEAQLEKSRLLSDRFSAERPKGSFSTLEIQRTEQGDSAMYLCASSLGAGGGAAVNQPQHFGDGTRLSIL.

This clone was counted between two and nine times. This chain uses TRBV4-1 with TRBJ2-3, with 8 bases that match TRBD2. J was trimmed by 4 bases and V by 0 bases; bases with no gene match: 6. The CDR3 covers 16 residues. Germline lookup yields CDR1 MGHRA and CDR2 YSYEKL. In nucleotides, the CDR3 is TGCGCCAGCAGCCAAGAGAGTGGTAGCGGGGCAGATACGCAGTATTTT. Translating it yields CASSQESGSGADTQYF.

The chain has TRBV29-1 and TRBJ2-7; 15 bases map to TRBD2. J lost 7 bases, V lost 3 bases, and 7 bases had no gene match. The CDR3 covers 15 residues. The V gene's germline CDR1 is SQVTM and CDR2 ANQGSEA. The CDR3 nucleotides are TGCAGCGTTGATGGACTAGCGGGAGGGCCGGGGGAGCAGTACTTC. It encodes CSVDGLAGGPGEQYF.